The 13 T cell receptor beta chains given below trace back to one sample, sequenced in a study of control samples from healthy donors and cancer patients. Repertoires were generated with immunoSEQ multiplex PCR, while TCRdb's copy carries only in-frame clones and drops some. The top ten clones hold 0.55% to 0.7% of a sample with about 160,000 clones, 80% to 95% of them seen once. The sample consisted of blood. The source is a woman aged 30 to 39 in good health.

The rearrangement joins TRBV7-2 to TRBJ2-1; D may be TRBD2 (6 bases). Germline V gives CDR1 SGHTA, CDR2 FQGNSA. The V and J ends lost 0 bases and 0 bases respectively, with 15 bases between them. This CDR3 has 18 amino acids. In nucleotides, the CDR3 is TGTGCCAGCAGCTTAGCGGTCCAAGCGGGTAGCTCCTACAATGAGCAGTTCTTC. Its protein is CASSLAVQAGSSYNEQFF.

The chain is built from TRBV13 and TRBJ2-7, with D perhaps assigned TRBD1 or TRBD2 (5 bases each). With 2 bases removed from V and 5 bases from J, the gap between germline ends came to 13 bases. Germline values: CDR1 PRHDT, CDR2 FYEKMQ (reference sequence). The length of the CDR3 is 14 residues. CDR3 sequence reads: CASSLWGRDHEQYF. DNA of the CDR3: TGTGCCAGCAGCTTATGGGGCAGGGACCACGAGCAGTACTTC.

The chain joins TRBV30 to TRBJ1-4; 8 nucleotides align to TRBD1. The CDR3 contains 15 residues. V shed 0 bases and J 8 bases; nucleotides not matched to a gene: 8. Germline V gene lookup returns CDR1 GTSNPN and CDR2 SVGIG (reference sequence). CDR3 sequence: CAWSVLRGRGEKLFF. DNA for the CDR3: TGTGCCTGGAGTGTACTCAGGGGGCGAGGAGAAAAACTGTTTTTT.

V usage is TRBV4-1 and J usage is TRBJ1-1; D call uncertain. The CDR3 covers 13 residues. Germline assignment: CDR1 MGHRA and CDR2 YSYEKL. V lost 4 bases and J lost 7, with 13 bases in between. CDR3 sequence reads: CASSRGPQSEAFF. DNA for the CDR3: TGCGCCAGCAGCCGGGGTCCTCAGAGTGAAGCTTTCTTT.

The chain carries TRBV28 and TRBJ2-7; 7 nucleotides align to TRBD2. The germline V gene has CDR1 MDHEN and CDR2 SYDVKM. The CDR3 is made up of 17 amino acids. The V gene end was trimmed by 1 base and the J gene end by 5 bases; junction bases not matched to a gene: 14. The CDR3 here is CASSLYSGSAGDHEQYF. The CDR3 DNA sequence: TGTGCCAGCAGTTTATATAGCGGGTCCGCCGGGGACCACGAGCAGTACTTC.

The V and J genes are TRBV6-5 and TRBJ1-1; 7 nucleotides agree with TRBD1. Germline CDR1 MNHEY, CDR2 SVGAGI. This CDR3 has 14 residues. Unmatched junction bases numbered 5, after V lost 6 bases and J lost 1 base. The CDR3 reads CASSPTGPNTEAFF. Written as DNA, the CDR3 is TGTGCCAGCAGCCCGACAGGGCCGAACACTGAAGCTTTCTTT.

The J gene is TRBJ2-7, the V gene TRBV5-6, with D possibly called TRBD1 or TRBD2 (5 bases each). CDR1 and CDR2 from the germline V gene are SGHDT and YYEEEE. Trimming removed 4 bases at V and 0 bases at J, with 11 bases between. The length of the CDR3 is 14 residues. CDR3 residues: CASSPLGASYEQYF. Here the CDR3 DNA reads TGTGCCAGCAGCCCCCTCGGGGCCTCCTACGAGCAGTACTTC.

The rearrangement links TRBV6-5 to TRBJ1-1; 10 nucleotides line up with TRBD1. The V gene end was trimmed by 6 bases and the J gene end by 1 base; junction bases not matched to a gene: 2. CDR1 is MNHEY, CDR2 SVGAGI, per germline. The CDR3 spans 14 residues. The CDR3: CASRTGGWNTEAFF. The CDR3 DNA reads TGTGCCAGCAGGACAGGGGGCTGGAACACTGAAGCTTTCTTT.

The rearrangement uses TRBV6-5 and TRBJ2-1, with 10 bases that match TRBD2. Germline-derived CDR1 and CDR2 are MNHEY and SVGAGI. The CDR3 runs 15 residues. V lost 6 bases, J lost 4 bases, and 6 bases stayed unmatched. The CDR3 protein is CASSRTSGGYNEQFF. DNA for the CDR3: TGTGCCAGCAGCAGGACTAGCGGAGGGTACAATGAGCAGTTCTTC.

The chain couples TRBV3-1 (or the pseudogene TRBV3-2) to TRBJ2-1, with a possible D match to TRBD1 (6 bases). In germline, CDR1 is LGHDT, CDR2 YNNKEL (reference sequence). Trimming stripped 4 bases from V and 4 bases from J, with 8 bases between. The CDR3 is 13 amino acids. The CDR3 region has the DNA TGTGCCAGCAGCCCGGACAGTTACAATGAGCAGTTCTTC. Translation gives CASSPDSYNEQFF.

The chain carries TRBV7-2 and TRBJ2-2, with D tentatively TRBD1 or TRBD2 (5 bases each). This CDR3 spans 14 amino acids. Germline V gives CDR1 SGHTA, CDR2 FQGNSA. The germline V and J ends were trimmed by 2 bases and 6 bases, with 10 bases remaining between them. CDR3 nucleotides: TGTGCCAGCAGCTTACGGCAGGGAGCCGGGGAGCTGTTTTTT. This encodes CASSLRQGAGELFF.

This chain joins TRBV5-1 and TRBJ1-1, with 10 bases lining up with TRBD1. Germline lookup yields CDR1 SGHRS and CDR2 YFSETQ. The CDR3 has 16 residues. V lost 2 bases and J lost 2; bases outside the gene matches: 6. CDR3 sequence: CASSFPGQGSNTEAFF. For the CDR3, the DNA is TGCGCCAGCAGCTTTCCGGGACAGGGGTCCAACACTGAAGCTTTCTTT.

The genes are TRBV6-6 and TRBJ2-7; TRBD1 might be the D (6 bases). Trimming left V 2 bases short and J 7 bases short, with 6 bases between. The CDR3 is 11 amino acids. Germline loops: CDR1 MNHNY, CDR2 SVGAGI (reference sequence). CDR3 bases: TGTGCCAGCAGTTACGACAGGGAGCAGTACTTC. Translating it yields CASSYDREQYF.